Following are 5 T cell receptor beta chains from one sample sequenced in a study of cytomegalovirus exposure and HLA in healthy donors. The PCR used 60 Vbeta and 13 Jbeta primers. Profiled with immunoSEQ multiplex PCR; TCRdb holds only in-frame clones, not every one. The table has under 200,000 clones, 84% seen once. What was sequenced was PBMCs. The receptors were gathered from a man in his thirties or forties in good health and CMV-seronegative.

The V and J genes are TRBV7-2 and TRBJ2-2; TRBD2 matches 8 bases. Germline V CDR1 and CDR2: SGHTA, FQGNSA. The CDR3 has 16 residues. V lost 5 bases and J lost 0; bases outside the gene matches: 5. Written as DNA, the CDR3 is TGTGCCAGCAGCACACGGACTAGCCCGAACACCGGGGAGCTGTTTTTT. Translation gives CASSTRTSPNTGELFF.

J is TRBJ2-5 and V is TRBV5-4; 13 bases line up with TRBD2. J gave up 5 bases and V 4 bases, and 14 bases lay outside the gene matches. The CDR3 is 18 residues long. Germline V gene lookup returns CDR1 SGHNT and CDR2 YYREEE (reference sequence). The CDR3: CASSPGSGLAGVRETQYF. The CDR3 DNA sequence: TGTGCCAGCAGCCCCGGGTCAGGACTAGCGGGAGTACGGGAGACCCAGTACTTC.

This clone has a handful of counts. The chain joins TRBV6-1 to TRBJ1-2, with 8 positions matching TRBD1. V trimming: 7 bases; J trimming: 8 bases; junction bases outside the gene matches: 12. The CDR3 spans 14 residues. Per germline, CDR1 MNHNS and CDR2 SASEGT. CDR3 protein: CASKLDREEYGYTF. The CDR3 coding sequence is TGTGCCAGCAAATTGGACAGGGAAGAGTACGGCTACACCTTC.

The chain employs TRBV6-6 and TRBJ1-6, with D possibly being TRBD1 (6 bases). V was trimmed by 7 bases and J by 7 bases, leaving 11 bases between them. The CDR3 covers 13 residues. Germline V gives CDR1 MNHNY, CDR2 SVGAGI (reference sequence). The CDR3 loop is CASTGTSNSPLHF. Here the CDR3 DNA reads TGTGCCAGCACCGGGACATCGAATTCACCCCTCCACTTT.

Remarks on this clone: Other DNA variants within this sample encode the same CDR3. The chain couples TRBV5-1 to TRBJ2-3, with D perhaps TRBD1 (5 bases). V was shortened by 1 base and J by 4 bases, with 10 bases between the two germline ends. Germline lookup yields CDR1 SGHRS and CDR2 YFSETQ. The CDR3 loop spans 14 amino acids. The CDR3 DNA reads TGCGCCAGCAGCTTGCAAGGGGTCGCAGATACGCAGTATTTT. Its protein product is CASSLQGVADTQYF.